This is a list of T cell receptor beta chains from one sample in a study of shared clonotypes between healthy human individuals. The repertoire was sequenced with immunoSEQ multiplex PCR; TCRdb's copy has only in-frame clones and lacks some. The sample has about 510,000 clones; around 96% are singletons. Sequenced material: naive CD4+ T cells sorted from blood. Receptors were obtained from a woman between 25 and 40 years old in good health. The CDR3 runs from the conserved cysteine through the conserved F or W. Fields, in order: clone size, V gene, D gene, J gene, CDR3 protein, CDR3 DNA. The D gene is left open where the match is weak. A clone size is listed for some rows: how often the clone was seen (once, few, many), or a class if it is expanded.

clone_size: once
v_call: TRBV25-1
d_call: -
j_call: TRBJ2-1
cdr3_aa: CATQGNEQFF
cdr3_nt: TGTGCCACCCAAGGGAATGAGCAGTTCTTC

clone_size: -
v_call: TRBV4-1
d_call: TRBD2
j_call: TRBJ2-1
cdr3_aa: CASSHGAQRGPYNEQFF
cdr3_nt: TGCGCCAGCAGCCACGGAGCTCAGCGGGGCCCCTACAATGAGCAGTTCTTC

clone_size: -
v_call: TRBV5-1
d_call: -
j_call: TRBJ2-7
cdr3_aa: CASSLGGAYYEQYF
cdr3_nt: TGCGCCAGCAGCTTGGGGGGAGCGTACTACGAGCAGTACTTC

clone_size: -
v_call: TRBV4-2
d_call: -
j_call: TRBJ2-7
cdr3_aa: CASSQGGTTYEQYF
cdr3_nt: TGTGCCAGCAGCCAAGGTGGTACCACCTACGAGCAGTACTTC

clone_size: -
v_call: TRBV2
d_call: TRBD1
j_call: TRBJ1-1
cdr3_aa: CASSPQTGTNTEAFF
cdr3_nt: TGTGCCAGCAGTCCACAGACAGGGACGAACACTGAAGCTTTCTTT

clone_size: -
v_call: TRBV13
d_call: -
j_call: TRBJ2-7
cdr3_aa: CASSLHNEQYF
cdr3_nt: TGTGCCAGCAGCTTACACAACGAGCAGTACTTC

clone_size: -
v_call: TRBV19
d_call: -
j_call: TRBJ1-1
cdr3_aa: CASSIEGAYTEAFF
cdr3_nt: TGTGCCAGTAGTATAGAAGGGGCGTACACTGAAGCTTTCTTT

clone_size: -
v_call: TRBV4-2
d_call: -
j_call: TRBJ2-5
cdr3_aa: CASSQGDGYQETQYF
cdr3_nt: TGTGCCAGCAGCCAAGGCGACGGGTACCAAGAGACCCAGTACTTC

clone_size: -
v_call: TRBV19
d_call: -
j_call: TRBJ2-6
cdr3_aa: CASSGALTGANVLTF
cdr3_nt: TGTGCCAGCTCCGGAGCTCTGACTGGGGCCAACGTCCTGACTTTC

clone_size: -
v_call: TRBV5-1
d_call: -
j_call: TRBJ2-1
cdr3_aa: CASRLTDASYNEQFF
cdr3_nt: TGCGCCAGCAGGTTAACAGACGCCTCCTACAATGAGCAGTTCTTC

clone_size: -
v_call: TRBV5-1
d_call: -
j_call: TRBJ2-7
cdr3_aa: CASSLRTKQGIGYEQYF
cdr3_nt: TGCGCCAGCAGCTTGCGGACTAAACAGGGAATTGGCTACGAGCAGTACTTC

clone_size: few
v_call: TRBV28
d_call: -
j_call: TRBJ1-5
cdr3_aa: CASSLVFEPQHF
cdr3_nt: TGTGCCAGCAGTTTGGTTTTTGAGCCCCAGCATTTT

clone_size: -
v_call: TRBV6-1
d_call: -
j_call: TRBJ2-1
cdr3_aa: CASSEQGYNEQFF
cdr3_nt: TGTGCCAGCAGTGAACAGGGGTACAATGAGCAGTTCTTC

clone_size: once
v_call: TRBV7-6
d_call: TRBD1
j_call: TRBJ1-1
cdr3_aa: CASSLGGRGYTEAFF
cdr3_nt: TGTGCCAGCAGCTTAGGGGGCAGGGGGTACACTGAAGCTTTCTTT

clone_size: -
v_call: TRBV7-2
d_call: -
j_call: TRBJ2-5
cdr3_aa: CASSLARGRETQYF
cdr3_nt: TGTGCCAGCAGCTTAGCCCGGGGGCGGGAGACCCAGTACTTC

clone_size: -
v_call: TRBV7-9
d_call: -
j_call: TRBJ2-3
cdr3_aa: CASSGQGALVSTDTQYF
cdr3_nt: TGTGCCAGCAGCGGACAAGGGGCCTTAGTGAGCACAGATACGCAGTATTTT

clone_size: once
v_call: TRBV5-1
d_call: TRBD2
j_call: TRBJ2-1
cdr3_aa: CASSFGLAGGPPSYNEQFF
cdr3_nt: TGCGCCAGCAGCTTTGGGCTAGCGGGAGGGCCCCCCTCCTACAATGAGCAGTTCTTC

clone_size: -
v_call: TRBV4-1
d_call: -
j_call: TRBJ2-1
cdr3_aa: CASSILSSPSSYNEQFF
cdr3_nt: TGCGCCAGCAGCATCCTGAGTAGTCCGAGCTCCTACAATGAGCAGTTCTTC

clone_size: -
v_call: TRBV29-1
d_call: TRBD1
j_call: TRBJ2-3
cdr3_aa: CSVPGTGVTDTQYF
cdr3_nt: TGCAGCGTGCCCGGGACAGGGGTCACAGATACGCAGTATTTT

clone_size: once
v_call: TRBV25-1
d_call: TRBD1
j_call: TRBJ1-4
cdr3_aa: CASSPSGGFEKLFF
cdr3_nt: TGTGCCAGCAGTCCGTCAGGGGGCTTTGAAAAACTGTTTTTT

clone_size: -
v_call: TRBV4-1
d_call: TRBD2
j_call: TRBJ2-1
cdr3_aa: CANPGMGLAGNSYNEQFF
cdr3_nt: TGCGCTAACCCAGGGATGGGACTAGCGGGAAATTCCTACAATGAGCAGTTCTTC

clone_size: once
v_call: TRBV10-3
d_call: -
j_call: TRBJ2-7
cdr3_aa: CAIRATDPYEQYF
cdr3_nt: TGTGCCATCAGAGCAACAGATCCCTACGAGCAGTACTTC

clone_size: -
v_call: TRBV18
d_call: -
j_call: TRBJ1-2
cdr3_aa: CASSPRWGDGYTF
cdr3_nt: TGTGCCAGCTCCCCCCGTTGGGGTGATGGCTACACCTTC

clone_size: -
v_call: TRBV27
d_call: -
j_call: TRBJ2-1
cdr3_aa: CASRQGHYNEQFF
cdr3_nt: TGTGCCAGCAGACAGGGTCACTACAATGAGCAGTTCTTC

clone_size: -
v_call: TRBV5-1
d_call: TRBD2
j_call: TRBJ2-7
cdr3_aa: CASRAGGGYEQYF
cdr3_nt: TGCGCCAGCAGGGCGGGAGGTGGTTACGAGCAGTACTTC

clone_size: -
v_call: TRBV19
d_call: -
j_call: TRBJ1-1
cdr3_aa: CASSVQGNTEAFF
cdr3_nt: TGTGCCAGTAGTGTTCAGGGGAACACTGAAGCTTTCTTT

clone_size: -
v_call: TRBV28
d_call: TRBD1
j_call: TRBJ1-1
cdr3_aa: CASILTGDRGGSTEAFF
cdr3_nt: TGTGCCAGCATCCTTACCGGGGACAGGGGGGGCAGCACTGAAGCTTTCTTT

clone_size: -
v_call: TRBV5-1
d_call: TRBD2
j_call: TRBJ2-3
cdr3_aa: CASSPRSGRATDTQYF
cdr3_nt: TGCGCCAGCAGCCCGCGTAGCGGGAGGGCCACAGATACGCAGTATTTT

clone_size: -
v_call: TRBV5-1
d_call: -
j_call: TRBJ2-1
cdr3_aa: CASSQGDEQFF
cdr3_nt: TGCGCCAGCAGCCAAGGCGATGAGCAGTTCTTC

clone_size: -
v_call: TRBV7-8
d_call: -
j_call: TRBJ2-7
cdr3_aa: CASSRSRTHEQYF
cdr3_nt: TGTGCCAGCAGCCGGTCCCGGACTCATGAGCAGTACTTC

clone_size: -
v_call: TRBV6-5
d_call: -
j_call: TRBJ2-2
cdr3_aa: CASSLTGELFF
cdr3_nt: TGTGCCAGCAGCCTCACCGGGGAGCTGTTTTTT

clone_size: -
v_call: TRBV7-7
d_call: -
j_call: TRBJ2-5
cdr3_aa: CASSSSQETQYF
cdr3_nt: TGTGCCAGCAGCTCGAGTCAAGAGACCCAGTACTTC

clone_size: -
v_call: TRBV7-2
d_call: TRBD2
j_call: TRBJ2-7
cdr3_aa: CASSLGGGRPYEQYF
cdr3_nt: TGTGCCAGCAGCTTAGGGGGCGGGAGACCCTACGAGCAGTACTTC

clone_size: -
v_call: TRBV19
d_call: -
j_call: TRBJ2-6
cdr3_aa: CASFSPRGGGANVLTF
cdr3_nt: TGTGCCAGTTTCAGCCCCAGGGGCGGCGGGGCCAACGTCCTGACTTTC

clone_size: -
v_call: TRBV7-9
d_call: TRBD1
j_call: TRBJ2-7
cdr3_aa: CASSGTVSEQYF
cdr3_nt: TGTGCCAGCAGCGGGACAGTGAGCGAGCAGTACTTC

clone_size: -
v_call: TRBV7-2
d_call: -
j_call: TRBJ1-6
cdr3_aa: CASSLVSPYNSPLHF
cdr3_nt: TGTGCCAGCAGCTTAGTATCACCCTATAATTCACCCCTCCACTTT

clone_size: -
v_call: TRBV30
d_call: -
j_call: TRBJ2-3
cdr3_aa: CAWSLGKPSTDTQYF
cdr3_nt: TGTGCCTGGAGCCTTGGAAAGCCGAGCACAGATACGCAGTATTTT

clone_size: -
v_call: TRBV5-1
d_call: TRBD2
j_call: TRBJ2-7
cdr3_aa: CASSPRQGGTSGSNEQYF
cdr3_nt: TGCGCCAGCAGCCCACGACAGGGGGGGACTAGCGGTTCGAACGAGCAGTACTTC

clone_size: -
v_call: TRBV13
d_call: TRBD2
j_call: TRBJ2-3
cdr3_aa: CASSLGTSGSTDTQYF
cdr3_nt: TGTGCCAGCAGCCTAGGGACTAGCGGGAGCACAGATACGCAGTATTTT

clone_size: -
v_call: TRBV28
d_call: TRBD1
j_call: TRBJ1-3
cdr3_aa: CASTPGQGLYGGNTIYF
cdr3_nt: TGTGCCAGCACCCCGGGACAGGGGCTTTATGGTGGAAACACCATATATTTT

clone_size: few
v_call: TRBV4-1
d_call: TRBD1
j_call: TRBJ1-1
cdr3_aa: CASSPLGQAGREAFF
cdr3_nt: TGCGCCAGCAGCCCCCTCGGACAGGCCGGGCGGGAAGCTTTCTTT

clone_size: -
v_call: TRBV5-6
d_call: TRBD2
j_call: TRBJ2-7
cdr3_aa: CASSLRGTSGRYEQYF
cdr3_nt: TGTGCCAGCAGCTTGAGAGGGACTAGCGGGAGATACGAGCAGTACTTC

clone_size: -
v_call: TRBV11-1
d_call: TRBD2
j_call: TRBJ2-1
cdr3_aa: CASSFWTSGSYEQFF
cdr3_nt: TGTGCCAGCAGCTTTTGGACTAGCGGGAGCTATGAGCAGTTCTTC

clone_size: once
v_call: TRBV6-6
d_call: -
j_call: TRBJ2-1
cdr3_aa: CASSYSGVIGEQFF
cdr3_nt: TGTGCCAGCAGTTACTCGGGAGTCATCGGTGAGCAGTTCTTC

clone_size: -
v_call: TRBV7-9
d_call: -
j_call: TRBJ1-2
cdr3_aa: CASSLREPDYGYTF
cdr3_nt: TGTGCCAGCAGCTTACGGGAGCCGGACTATGGCTACACCTTC

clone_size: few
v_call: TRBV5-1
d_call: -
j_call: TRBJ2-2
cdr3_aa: CASSSGLQRELFF
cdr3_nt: TGCGCCAGCAGTTCGGGCCTCCAGCGGGAGCTGTTTTTT

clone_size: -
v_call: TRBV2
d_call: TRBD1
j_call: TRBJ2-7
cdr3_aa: CASIKDRVYEQYF
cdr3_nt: TGTGCCAGCATCAAGGACAGGGTCTACGAGCAGTACTTC

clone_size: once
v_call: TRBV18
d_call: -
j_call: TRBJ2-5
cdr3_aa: CASSPTGTQGETQYF
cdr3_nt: TGTGCCAGCTCACCGACCGGGACCCAGGGGGAGACCCAGTACTTC

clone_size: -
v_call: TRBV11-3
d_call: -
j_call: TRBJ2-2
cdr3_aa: CASSLRGRAGELFF
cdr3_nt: TGTGCCAGCAGCTTAAGAGGACGGGCAGGGGAGCTGTTTTTT

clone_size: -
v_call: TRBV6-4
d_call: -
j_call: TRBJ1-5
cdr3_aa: CASRGRNQPQHF
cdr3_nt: TGTGCCAGCAGGGGAAGGAATCAGCCCCAGCATTTT

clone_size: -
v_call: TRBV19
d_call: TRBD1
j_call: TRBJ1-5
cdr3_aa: CASSLRTGRNQPQHF
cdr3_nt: TGTGCCAGTAGTTTGCGGACAGGGAGGAATCAGCCCCAGCATTTT

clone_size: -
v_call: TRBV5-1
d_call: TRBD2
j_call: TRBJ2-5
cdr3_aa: CASSLTGVSGSETQYF
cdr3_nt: TGCGCCAGCAGCTTGACGGGCGTTAGCGGGTCGGAGACCCAGTACTTC

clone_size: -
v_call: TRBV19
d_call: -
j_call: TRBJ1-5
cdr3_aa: CASSIDPHQPQHF
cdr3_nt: TGTGCCAGTAGTATAGATCCCCATCAGCCCCAGCATTTT

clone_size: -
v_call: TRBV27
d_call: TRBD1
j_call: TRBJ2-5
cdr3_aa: CASSPRTGGQETQYF
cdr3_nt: TGTGCCAGCAGTCCCAGGACAGGAGGTCAAGAGACCCAGTACTTC

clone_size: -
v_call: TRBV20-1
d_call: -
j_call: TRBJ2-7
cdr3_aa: CSARPNYEQYF
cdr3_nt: TGCAGTGCTAGACCTAACTACGAGCAGTACTTC

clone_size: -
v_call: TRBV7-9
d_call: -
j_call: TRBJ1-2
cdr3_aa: CASSFTDF
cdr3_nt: TGTGCCAGCAGCTTTACGGACTTC

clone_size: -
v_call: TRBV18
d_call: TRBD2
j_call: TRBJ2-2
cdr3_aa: CASSPTSGFTGELFF
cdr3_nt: TGTGCCAGCTCACCTACTAGCGGATTCACCGGGGAGCTGTTTTTT

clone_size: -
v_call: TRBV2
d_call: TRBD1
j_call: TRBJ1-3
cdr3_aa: CASSEVSTGVGNTIYF
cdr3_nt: TGTGCCAGCAGTGAAGTTTCGACAGGGGTCGGAAACACCATATATTTT

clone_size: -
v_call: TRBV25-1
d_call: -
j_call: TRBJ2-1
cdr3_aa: CASGSRGVLNNEQFF
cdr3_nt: TGTGCCAGCGGATCCAGGGGGGTCTTGAACAATGAGCAGTTCTTC

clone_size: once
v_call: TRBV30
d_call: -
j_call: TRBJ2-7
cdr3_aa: CAWGALIEQYF
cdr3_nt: TGTGCCTGGGGGGCCCTAATAGAGCAGTACTTC